A single sample gave rise to the 2 T cell receptor beta chains below, sequenced in a study of shared clonotypes between healthy human individuals. TCRdb's copy holds only in-frame clones and misses some; the assay was immunoSEQ multiplex PCR. The top ten hold approximately 1.3% of the sample, which has some 1 million clones, approximately 72% seen once. What was sequenced was memory CD4+ T cells sorted from blood. Subset defined: CD45RA-negative fraction. These receptors all come from a man aged 18 to 30 in good health.

A single count supports this clone. This chain uses TRBV18 with TRBJ2-7, with D possibly matching TRBD1 (6 bases). With 3 bases removed from V and 5 bases from J, the gap between germline ends came to 11 bases. This CDR3 contains 13 residues. CDR1 KGHSH and CDR2 LQKENI come from the germline V gene. CDR3 amino acids: CASSPKTGDEQYF. CDR3 DNA: TGTGCCAGCTCACCGAAGACAGGCGACGAGCAGTACTTC.

The chain recombines TRBV7-6 with TRBJ1-1; D not resolved. Trimming left V 2 bases short and J 4 bases short, with 8 bases between. In germline, CDR1 is SGHVS, CDR2 FNYEAQ. The CDR3 runs 13 residues. The CDR3 sequence: CASSLMSGTEAFF. CDR3 DNA sequence: TGTGCCAGCAGCTTAATGTCCGGCACTGAAGCTTTCTTT.